What follows describes a single T cell receptor (beta chain). Trimming took 6 bases from V and 12 from J, leaving 24 bases between them. Per the germline V gene, CDR1 is MNHEY and CDR2 is SMNVEV (reference sequence). The CDR3 sequence is 14 residues long. This record comes from a study of cytomegalovirus exposure and HLA in healthy donors. The PCR employed 60 Vbeta primers together with 13 Jbeta primers. Sequenced by immunoSEQ multiplex PCR; TCRdb stores in-frame clones only, minus some. The table shows around 170,000 clones, with 70% to 85% occurring only once. Sequenced input: PBMCs. The chain joins TRBV27 to TRBJ2-7, with TRBD2 as a possible D gene (6 bases). The sequence was obtained from a middle-aged woman in good health and CMV-seronegative. The CDR3 here is CASSFRLGTLRMYF. CDR3 in DNA: TGTGCCAGCAGCTTTAGGCTCGGGACTCTTCGCATGTACTTC.